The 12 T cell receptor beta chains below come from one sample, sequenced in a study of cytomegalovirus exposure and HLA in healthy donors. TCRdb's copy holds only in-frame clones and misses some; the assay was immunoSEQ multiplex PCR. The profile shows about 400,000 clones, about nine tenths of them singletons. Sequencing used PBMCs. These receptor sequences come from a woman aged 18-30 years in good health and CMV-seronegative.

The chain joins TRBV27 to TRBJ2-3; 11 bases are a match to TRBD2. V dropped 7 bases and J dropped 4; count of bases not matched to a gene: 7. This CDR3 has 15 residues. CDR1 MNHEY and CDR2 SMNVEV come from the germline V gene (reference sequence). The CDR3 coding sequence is TGTGCCAGCATTAGAACTAGCGGGGGCGCAGATACGCAGTATTTT. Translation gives CASIRTSGGADTQYF.

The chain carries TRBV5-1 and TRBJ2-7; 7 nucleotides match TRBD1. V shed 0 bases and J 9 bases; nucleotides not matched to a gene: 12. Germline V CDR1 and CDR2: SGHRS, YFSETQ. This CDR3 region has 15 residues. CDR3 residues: CASSLDGQAIGVQYF. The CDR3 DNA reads TGCGCCAGCAGCTTGGACGGACAGGCAATTGGAGTGCAGTACTTC.

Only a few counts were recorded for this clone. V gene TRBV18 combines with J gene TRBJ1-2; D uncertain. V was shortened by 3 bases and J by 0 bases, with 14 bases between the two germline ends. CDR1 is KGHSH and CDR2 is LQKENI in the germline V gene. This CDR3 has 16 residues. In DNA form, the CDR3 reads TGTGCCAGCTCACCCCCACGTTTGGAGCCTAACTATGGCTACACCTTC. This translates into CASSPPRLEPNYGYTF.

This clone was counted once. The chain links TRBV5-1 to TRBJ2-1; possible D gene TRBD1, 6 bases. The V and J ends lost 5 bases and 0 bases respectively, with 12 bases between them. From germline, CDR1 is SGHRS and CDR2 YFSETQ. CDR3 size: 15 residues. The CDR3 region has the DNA TGCGCCAGCAGATCAGGGGCGAGCTCCTACAATGAGCAGTTCTTC. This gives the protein CASRSGASSYNEQFF.

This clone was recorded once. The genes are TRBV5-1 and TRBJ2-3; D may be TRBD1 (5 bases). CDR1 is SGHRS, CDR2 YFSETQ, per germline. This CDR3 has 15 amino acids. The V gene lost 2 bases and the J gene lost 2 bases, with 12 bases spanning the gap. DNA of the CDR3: TGCGCCAGCAGCTTTCGACAGTCTTCCACAGATACGCAGTATTTT. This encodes CASSFRQSSTDTQYF.

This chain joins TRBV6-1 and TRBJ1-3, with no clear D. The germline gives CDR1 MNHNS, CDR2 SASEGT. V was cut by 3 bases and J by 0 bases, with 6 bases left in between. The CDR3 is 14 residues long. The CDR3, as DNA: TGTGCCAGCAGTGAGAACAGCTCTGGAAACACCATATATTTT. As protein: CASSENSSGNTIYF.

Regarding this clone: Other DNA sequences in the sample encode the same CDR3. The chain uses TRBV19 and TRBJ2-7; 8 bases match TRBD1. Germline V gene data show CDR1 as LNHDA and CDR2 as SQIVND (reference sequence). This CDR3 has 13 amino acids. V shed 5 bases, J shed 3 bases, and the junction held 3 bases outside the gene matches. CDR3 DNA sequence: TGTGCCAGTAGTCCCGGGACAGGCTACGAGCAGTACTTC. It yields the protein CASSPGTGYEQYF.

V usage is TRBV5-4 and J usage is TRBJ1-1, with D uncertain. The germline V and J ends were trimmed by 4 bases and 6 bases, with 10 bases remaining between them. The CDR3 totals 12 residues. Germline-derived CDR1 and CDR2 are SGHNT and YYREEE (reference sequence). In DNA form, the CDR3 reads TGTGCCAGCAGCCCTAAGGAGGCTGAAGCTTTCTTT. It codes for CASSPKEAEAFF.

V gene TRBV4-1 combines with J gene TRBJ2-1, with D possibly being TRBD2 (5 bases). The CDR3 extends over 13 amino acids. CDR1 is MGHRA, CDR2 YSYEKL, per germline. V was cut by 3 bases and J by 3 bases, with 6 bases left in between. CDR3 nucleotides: TGCGCCAGCAGCCACGGAGGCTACAATGAGCAGTTCTTC. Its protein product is CASSHGGYNEQFF.

The CDR3 DNA is TGTGCCAGTAGTATAGGGGCCCAGTGGAATGAGCAGTTCTTC. It translates to CASSIGAQWNEQFF. The chain combines TRBV19 with TRBJ2-1; unclear D gene. This CDR3 has 14 residues. Germline CDR1 is LNHDA and CDR2 is SQIVND (reference sequence). Trimming took 1 base from V and 7 from J, leaving 11 bases between them.

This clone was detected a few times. In DNA form, the CDR3 reads TGTGCCAGCAGTTTGTCGAGGGGGCAAGACTATGGCTACACCTTC. This sequence encodes CASSLSRGQDYGYTF. V and J are TRBV28 and TRBJ1-2, with 7 bases matching TRBD1. V dropped 3 bases and J dropped 3; count of bases not matched to a gene: 7. This CDR3 is 15 amino acids long. Germline values: CDR1 MDHEN, CDR2 SYDVKM.

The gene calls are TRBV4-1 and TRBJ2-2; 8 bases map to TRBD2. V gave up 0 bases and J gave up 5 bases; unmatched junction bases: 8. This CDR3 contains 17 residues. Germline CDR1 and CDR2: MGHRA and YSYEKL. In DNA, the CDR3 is TGCGCCAGCAGCCAAGACCCTAACGGGAGGGCAACCGGGGAGCTGTTTTTT. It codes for CASSQDPNGRATGELFF.